This T cell receptor (beta chain) originates from a study of shared clonotypes between healthy human individuals. From germline, CDR1 is SGHAT and CDR2 FQDESV (reference sequence). The CDR3 runs 16 residues. The trim removed 5 bases at V and 2 bases at J, leaving 10 bases unmatched. Some 30,000 T cell genomes, or about 190 ng DNA, went into the sorted-subset replicate PCRs. Using immunoSEQ multiplex PCR, the repertoire was profiled, and TCRdb retains in-frame clones only, with some absent. The data hold fewer than 1 million clones, with 90% to 97% observed a single time. Positively selected for CCR7, the CD45RO-negative cells used as naive CD8 cells excluded terminally differentiated effector memory CD45RA+ cells.

The chain combines TRBV11-1 with TRBJ2-3; 7 nucleotides agree with TRBD1. The receptor comes from a man in his thirties or forties in good health. Sequenced: naive CD8+ T cells sorted from blood. The CDR3 bases are TGTGCCAGCAGCGACGCAGGGGGAGACCTCACAGATACGCAGTATTTT. As protein: CASSDAGGDLTDTQYF.